Sequencing of this TCR beta chain was carried out in a study of shared clonotypes between healthy human individuals. Study-wide results and caveats: The diversity represented, both genetic and in exposure history, was limited by few donors. Clonotypes shared by all four donors outscored non-shared clonotypes in generation probability.

The study drew all its donors from Caucasian adults living in Nashville, Tennessee. V was pared by 3 bases and J by 4 bases, with 16 bases between. Germline-derived CDR1 and CDR2 are MNHNS and SASEGT. This CDR3 spans 15 amino acids. For every subset, genomic DNA was evenly distributed across several immunoSEQ plates. This table comes from immunoSEQ multiplex PCR, and its TCRdb copy is limited to in-frame clones, with some not included. Here the sample spans roughly 520,000 clones, more than 95% being singletons. Notes on this clone: The antigen is unknown.

The clonotype comes from a woman aged 25 to 39 in good health. The chain uses TRBV6-1 and TRBJ2-7; possibly TRBD2 for D (6 bases). Sequenced input: naive CD4+ T cells sorted from blood. Subset: CD45RA+ positively selected. For the CDR3, the DNA is TGTGCCAGCAGTGAGAGGGCCGGGAGTTTTTACGAGCAGTACTTC. It specifies CASSERAGSFYEQYF.